This T cell receptor beta chain was identified during a study of graft-versus-host responses after intestinal transplantation. This clone was seen a single time. The CDR3 covers 14 residues. CDR1 is MNHNS and CDR2 is SASEGT in the germline V gene. The germline V and J ends were trimmed by 6 bases and 6 bases, with 18 bases remaining between them. Assay: immunoSEQ multiplex PCR; the TCRdb copy retains only in-frame clones and omits some. Of about 13,000 clones detected, 84% appear once; the ten largest clones hold about 23%. The sequencing here drew on PBMCs, taken after intestinal transplantation. This chain uses TRBV6-1 with TRBJ2-7; D tentatively fits TRBD1 or TRBD2 (5 bases each). This receptor was taken from a human patient who received an intestinal transplant, so some T cells may come from the graft donor. CDR3 in amino acids: CASRGPIYGFEQYF. The DNA for the CDR3 is TGTGCCAGCAGGGGACCCATCTACGGATTCGAGCAGTACTTC.